This TCR beta chain was sequenced during a study of regulatory T cells in long-lasting Graves disease. Time point meaning: newly diagnosed GD, antithyroid drugs for less than 3 months. The TCR library was prepared using RNA isolated from PBMCs. This clonotype was recorded a few times. Sequencing libraries for TCR beta were prepared with iRepertoire HTBI primers and Arm-PCR of CDR3 regions. TCRdb re-called the multiplex PCR reads through MiXCR, storing one row per CDR3 protein. The sample carries hundreds of thousands of distinct CDR3 sequences, 16% recorded once. Trimming took off 5 bases at V and 5 bases at J, with 19 bases between the two ends. The germline V gene has CDR1 SGHAT and CDR2 FQNNGV. The CDR3 has 16 residues. The same sample was also used in a study of T cells in Graves' hyperthyroidism and ophthalmopathy. That report notes: Reasons for excluding patients were uncontrolled infection, other autoimmune disease, pregnancy or lactation. Based on clinical symptoms, serum thyroxine and TRAb, thyroid ultrasound and orbital computed tomography, diagnoses were reached. During a first-round RT-PCR of the TCR CDR3, the HTBI primer set was used.

The starting material was peripheral blood mononuclear cells (PBMCs), obtained at new diagnosis, from a patient treated with antithyroid drugs. The chain couples TRBV11-2 to TRBJ2-1, with a possible D match to TRBD1 (6 bases). The receptor was isolated from a woman aged 30 to 39 with Graves disease. CDR3 coding DNA: TGTGCCAGCAGCGACATCGGGACACAAATAAACAATGAGCAGTTCTTC. As protein: CASSDIGTQINNEQFF.